Described below is a single T cell receptor beta chain sequence and its context. This clone's antigen is unknown. Nothing much larger sits one base from this clone, and base qualities are not available. This entry is derived from a study of blood T cell repertoires in COVID-19 (dated by TCRdb to about 2020). The study in broad terms: Samples from collaborators originated in the United States, Italy and Spain and spanned both the acute and convalescent phases of COVID-19. HLA class I and class II types, where available, came from metadata supplied by the sample provider rather than from assay-based typing. The dataset comprised deeply sampled blood TCRbeta repertoires from subjects exposed to, actively infected with, or recovered from COVID-19. The prospective study material was composed of cDNA or gDNA derived from T cells, B-cell-depleted T cells, or PBMCs. The samples were drawn from two sources: the first 160 participants of the ongoing ImmuneRACE study, and 1,200 or so subjects contributed by 6 global collaborators. A freely available public database, intended as a resource for researchers studying the immune response to SARS-CoV-2, is where the repertoires were released. The sample metadata nearly always contained a de-identified subject ID, COVID-19 status, age in years and sex.

Participants in the prospective study were aged about 18 to 95 years, lived in under 30 United States geographic areas, and enrolled through a virtual design. In the prospective study, cohorts were assigned on the basis of participant-reported clinical history obtained from a screening survey and a study questionnaire. In the prospective study, whole blood, serum and a nasopharyngeal or oropharyngeal swab were collected from each participant by mobile phlebotomists. Additional blood draws and questionnaires over a 2-month period could optionally be provided by prospective study participants. Prospective study blood samples were shipped either frozen or at room temperature before DNA extraction. Points the paper makes about the study in general: The amount of clinical and demographic metadata varied by source and participant and was provided uncurated.

TCRbeta CDR3 regions were amplified from genomic DNA using the immunoSEQ Assay, a bias-controlled multiplex PCR. Regarding the original processing steps: Within the assay, amplification of reference gene primers was used to estimate how many nucleated cells each sample contained. To quantify the absolute abundance of each unique TCRbeta CDR3 rearrangement, sequence reads were collapsed and filtered. For each sample, productive Simpson clonality was calculated as the square root of Simpson's diversity index across productive rearrangements. In its TCRdb copy, this immuneACCESS table keeps in-frame sequences only and misses some clones. Where compared with another copy, unresolved V genes explain less than half of these, and the others have no known cause. D and trimming come from the DNA, and the V and J calls and clone size come from that table. The sample table contains around 230,000 clones; only one count was recorded for nearly 90% of them. Of the sample, around 4% falls within the top ten clones.

The sequencing sample was made of PBMCs or T cells enriched from blood (not recorded which). The sequence derives from a woman aged 25-40 years with acute COVID-19.

The DNA is TGTGCCAGCTCAGTTCCAGGGGGCCCTAATGAAAAACTGTTTTTT. Its amino acids are CASSVPGGPNEKLFF. The sequence joins TRBV18 to TRBJ1-4, and 8 bases in between align with TRBD1. Reading the germline V gene gives CDR1 KGHSH and CDR2 LQKENI. From V the trimming removes 5 bases and from J it removes 3 bases, while the gene matches leave 5 bases of the junction unaccounted for. The CDR3 runs 15 amino acids, cysteine and phenylalanine included. Kept here is only the CDR3 DNA, which spans 45 bases and is read in frame from base 1.